Sequencing of this T cell receptor beta chain was carried out in a study of tumor-infiltrating lymphocytes in primary liver carcinoma. Study background: The patients, men and women alike, were aged 30 to 69 years.

Synthesis of TCR beta cDNA was carried out from around 500 ng total RNA with a constant-region primer. Slightly modified ARM-PCR, run as three nested multiplex PCR rounds, produced the TCR beta libraries. Each of the first two PCR rounds ran 9 to 11 cycles with TRBV1-TRBV30 forward and C-beta reverse primers. TCRdb reprocessed the multiplex PCR reads via MiXCR and lists one record per CDR3 protein. The data show about 48,000 distinct CDR3 sequences, over 65% seen once. Co-extraction yielded RNA and DNA from 20-30 mg of unsorted bulk tissue. The patients had histopathologically diagnosed primary liver carcinoma, and their disease was treated by surgical resection. Chronic HBV infection affected patients, none of whom had received treatment. V was trimmed by 3 bases and J by 5 bases, leaving 8 bases between them. The CDR3 is 11 residues long. In germline, CDR1 is SQVTM, CDR2 ANQGSEA.

The receptor's source is a man aged 35 to 55 with primary liver carcinoma and hepatitis B virus infection. The sequencing input was liver tumor tissue from sampling region 3. The sample's subset: tumor region T3, left-lateral pole. The chain uses TRBV29-1 and TRBJ2-7; D is possibly TRBD1 (6 bases). CDR3 in DNA: TGCAGCGTTGAGGGGGCTGACGAGCAGTACTTC. As protein: CSVEGADEQYF.